This is a list of T cell receptor beta chains from one sample in a study of OX40 agonist ivuxolimab in advanced cancers. The protocol was immunoSEQ multiplex PCR, while the TCRdb copy is restricted to in-frame clones and leaves out a portion. Altogether 60,000 or so clones are present, around four fifths being singletons, with the ten largest covering about 3%. The sequences come from CD4+ or CD8+ T cells sorted from blood, collected in a trial of the OX40 agonist ivuxolimab. The receptor source for this set is an adult with an advanced solid tumor such as melanoma, head and neck, liver or kidney cancer. CDR3s include the opening cysteine and the closing phenylalanine or tryptophan. A D gene is named only where the DNA matches it firmly. Clone size is not always given. Where it is, it says once, few, many or a class for expanded clones.

clone size	D gene	V gene	J gene	CDR3 protein	CDR3 DNA
.	.	TRBV6-5	TRBJ2-5	CASSTGTGQETQYF	TGTGCCAGCAGCACCGGGACCGGACAAGAGACCCAGTACTTC
.	.	TRBV19	TRBJ1-2	CASSIERGTINYGYTF	TGTGCCAGTAGTATCGAGCGGGGAACCATTAACTATGGCTACACCTTC
.	.	TRBV28	TRBJ2-7	CASSSTVREQYF	TGTGCCAGCAGTTCCACCGTCAGGGAGCAGTACTTC
.	TRBD2	TRBV2	TRBJ2-3	CASRPIAGMTDTQYF	TGTGCCAGCAGACCCATAGCGGGGATGACAGATACGCAGTATTTT
.	.	TRBV30	TRBJ2-1	CAWSPGWEQFF	TGTGCCTGGAGTCCCGGGTGGGAGCAGTTCTTC
once	TRBD1	TRBV11-3	TRBJ2-6	CASSFSFGTGQTGANVLTF	TGTGCCAGCAGCTTTTCTTTCGGGACAGGGCAAACTGGGGCCAACGTCCTGACTTTC
.	TRBD1	TRBV11-2	TRBJ1-3	CASSLGQPHSGNTIYF	TGTGCCAGCAGCTTGGGACAGCCCCACTCTGGAAACACCATATATTTT
.	TRBD1	TRBV7-9	TRBJ1-1	CASSVDRGDTEAFF	TGTGCCAGCAGCGTAGACAGGGGTGACACTGAAGCTTTCTTT
.	.	TRBV28	TRBJ1-1	CASSFLGREAFF	TGTGCCAGCAGTTTTCTCGGCAGGGAAGCTTTCTTT
.	.	TRBV7-3	TRBJ2-5	CASSTDREGTQYF	TGTGCCAGCAGCACCGACAGAGAAGGGACCCAGTACTTC
.	.	TRBV7-3	TRBJ2-5	CASSPARGETQYF	TGTGCCAGCAGTCCGGCCCGGGGGGAGACCCAGTACTTC
.	.	TRBV5-1	TRBJ2-5	CASSLPAGNVGTQYF	TGCGCCAGCAGCTTGCCGGCAGGGAATGTTGGGACCCAGTACTTC
.	.	TRBV5-1	TRBJ2-2	CASSLRNTGELFF	TGCGCCAGCAGCCTACGGAACACCGGGGAGCTGTTTTTT
.	.	TRBV18	TRBJ2-7	CASSPWETYEQYF	TGTGCCAGCTCACCCTGGGAGACCTACGAGCAGTACTTC
.	.	TRBV20-1	TRBJ2-7	CSVQQSYEQYF	TGCAGTGTACAACAGAGCTACGAGCAGTACTTC
.	TRBD1	TRBV29-1	TRBJ1-1	CSAVGQYLGTEAFF	TGCAGCGCTGTGGGACAGTATCTGGGAACTGAAGCTTTCTTT
.	.	TRBV7-9	TRBJ2-1	CASSHIRLGPEQFF	TGTGCCAGCAGCCACATCCGACTAGGTCCTGAGCAGTTCTTC
.	TRBD1	TRBV19	TRBJ2-3	CASSIITGGRTDTQYF	TGTGCCAGTAGTATTATCACAGGGGGAAGGACAGATACGCAGTATTTT
few	.	TRBV5-4	TRBJ2-5	CASSPGRDETQYF	TGTGCCAGCAGCCCCGGCAGGGATGAGACCCAGTACTTC
.	TRBD2	TRBV11-3	TRBJ2-5	CASSLGGTSGGFQETQYF	TGTGCCAGCAGCTTAGGAGGCACTAGCGGGGGCTTCCAAGAGACCCAGTACTTC
few	TRBD1	TRBV29-1	TRBJ1-5	CSGSQGADQPQHF	TGCAGCGGTTCACAGGGGGCGGATCAGCCCCAGCATTTT
.	.	TRBV11-3	TRBJ1-5	CASSLDPGPNQPQHF	TGTGCCAGCAGCTTAGATCCCGGGCCTAATCAGCCCCAGCATTTT
.	TRBD1	TRBV4-1	TRBJ2-5	CASSRSTGVETQYF	TGCGCCAGCAGCCGCTCCACAGGGGTAGAGACCCAGTACTTC
.	TRBD1	TRBV7-7	TRBJ2-5	CASSFGRQGVETQYF	TGTGCTAGCAGTTTCGGGCGGCAGGGGGTGGAGACCCAGTACTTC
.	.	TRBV20-1	TRBJ1-1	CSARREGEAFF	TGCAGTGCTAGACGGGAAGGAGAAGCTTTCTTT
.	.	TRBV7-9	TRBJ2-5	CASSQPQGVGTQYF	TGTGCCAGCAGCCAACCACAGGGAGTAGGGACCCAGTACTTC
few	.	TRBV19	TRBJ1-6	CASSISRANSPLHF	TGTGCCAGTAGTATATCCAGGGCAAATTCACCCCTCCACTTT
.	TRBD1	TRBV6-5	TRBJ2-3	CASSVRDRIDTQYF	TGTGCCAGCAGTGTCCGGGACAGGATAGATACGCAGTATTTT
.	.	TRBV7-8	TRBJ2-7	CASSLYREGQYF	TGTGCCAGCAGCTTATACAGGGAAGGGCAGTACTTC
once	.	TRBV19	TRBJ1-5	CASSIGGQPQHF	TGTGCCAGTAGTATCGGGGGGCAGCCCCAGCATTTT
.	TRBD1	TRBV5-1	TRBJ1-2	CASSQLTGVEGGYTF	TGCGCCAGCAGCCAACTTACAGGGGTCGAGGGCGGCTACACCTTC
.	TRBD1	TRBV7-9	TRBJ1-1	CASSLRTGTNTEAFF	TGTGCCAGCAGCTTAAGGACAGGGACGAACACTGAAGCTTTCTTT
.	.	TRBV28	TRBJ2-3	CASGALTDTQYF	TGTGCCAGCGGAGCTCTCACAGATACGCAGTATTTT
few	.	TRBV30	TRBJ1-2	CAWSVGRGGYTF	TGTGCCTGGAGTGTGGGGAGGGGTGGCTACACCTTC
few	.	TRBV5-1	TRBJ2-7	CASSLGGTDNEQYF	TGCGCCAGCAGCTTGGGTGGGACGGACAACGAGCAGTACTTC
.	.	TRBV2	TRBJ1-1	CASTHPLGNTEAFF	TGTGCCAGCACCCATCCCCTCGGGAACACTGAAGCTTTCTTT
.	.	TRBV4-3	TRBJ1-1	CASSQDGLAFF	TGCGCCAGCAGCCAAGATGGGCTGGCTTTCTTT
.	.	TRBV4-3	TRBJ2-7	CASSQGLGMGLYEQYF	TGCGCCAGCAGCCAAGGTTTGGGTATGGGACTCTACGAGCAGTACTTC
once	.	TRBV11-3	TRBJ2-1	CASSPQGGAIQFF	TGTGCCAGCAGCCCCCAGGGGGGGGCGATTCAGTTCTTC
.	TRBD1	TRBV18	TRBJ1-1	CASSRDRAEAFF	TGTGCCAGCTCCCGGGACAGGGCTGAAGCTTTCTTT
.	.	TRBV14	TRBJ1-4	CASSRRQSTNEKLFF	TGTGCCAGCAGCCGCAGACAGTCAACTAATGAAAAACTGTTTTTT
.	TRBD1	TRBV7-3	TRBJ2-1	CASGQGSEYEQFF	TGTGCCAGCGGACAGGGATCGGAGTATGAGCAGTTCTTC
.	.	TRBV11-1	TRBJ2-1	CASSLTLPMGVNEQFF	TGTGCCAGCAGCTTAACGTTACCAATGGGGGTCAATGAGCAGTTCTTC
.	TRBD1	TRBV7-2	TRBJ2-3	CASSSTPAGTGVDTQYF	TGTGCCAGCAGCTCTACCCCAGCGGGGACAGGGGTTGATACGCAGTATTTT
.	.	TRBV5-8	TRBJ2-1	CASSQQDNEQFF	TGTGCCAGCAGCCAGCAAGACAATGAGCAGTTCTTC
.	TRBD1	TRBV2	TRBJ2-7	CASRGTGAYEQYF	TGTGCCAGCAGAGGGACAGGGGCCTACGAGCAGTACTTC
once	.	TRBV19	TRBJ1-6	CASSRRSSYNSPLHF	TGTGCCAGTAGTCGGCGTAGCTCCTATAATTCACCCCTCCACTTT
.	.	TRBV2	TRBJ2-7	CASSGEGRGEQYF	TGTGCCAGCAGTGGAGAGGGCCGCGGGGAGCAGTACTTC
few	.	TRBV4-1	TRBJ1-6	CASSQDLGGRRNSPLHF	TGCGCCAGCAGCCAAGATCTCGGGGGAAGGAGGAATTCACCCCTCCACTTT
.	TRBD1	TRBV5-6	TRBJ2-2	CASSAGGRITGELFF	TGTGCCAGCAGCGCAGGGGGAAGAATTACCGGGGAGCTGTTTTTT